The 5 T cell receptor beta chains below come from one sample, sequenced in a study of human T cells and chemical hapten exposure. Time point meaning: pre-sensitization, week 0. Treatment indicated: therapeutic diphenylcyclopropenone sensitization with weekly scalp DPC. TCRdb fed the RACE reads into MiXCR, producing one record per CDR3 protein. The sample shows under 100,000 distinct CDR3 sequences, 8.5% of them seen only once. The specimen was whole blood, collected in connection with sensitization to the hapten diphenylcyclopropenone (DPC). These receptors came from a man between 35 and 55 years old with alopecia areata. Some clones in this sample may be carry-over from other donors' samples.

The sample holds a few counts of this clonotype. V is TRBV7-2 and J is TRBJ2-2, with D unclear. Germline V lookup: CDR1 SGHTA, CDR2 FQGNSA. The CDR3 sequence is 13 residues long. V dropped 1 base and J dropped 7 bases, with 7 bases sitting between them. CDR3 in amino acids: CASSLEGFGELFF. In nucleotides, the CDR3 is TGTGCCAGCAGCTTAGAAGGGTTCGGGGAGCTGTTTTTT.

This clonotype has a count of ten or more. The chain is built from TRBV5-6 and TRBJ2-7; TRBD2 matches 16 bases. V lost 4 bases to trimming and J lost 1 base; unmatched junction nucleotides: 17. Germline CDR1 reads SGHDT; CDR2 reads YYEEEE. CDR3 length equals 21 residues. The CDR3 sequence: CASSAYSPGLAGGPASYEQYF. CDR3 nucleotides: TGTGCCAGCAGCGCCTACAGCCCGGGACTAGCGGGAGGGCCAGCTTCCTACGAGCAGTACTTC.

This chain connects TRBV7-8 to TRBJ2-1; D remains ambiguous. Germline CDR1 reads SGHVS; CDR2 reads FQNEAQ. V was cut by 5 bases and J by 5 bases, with 10 bases left in between. This CDR3 is 13 amino acids long. For the CDR3, the DNA is TGTGCCAGCAGCCCCGGACGGAACAATGAGCAGTTCTTC. Encoded protein: CASSPGRNNEQFF.

V is TRBV11-2 and J is TRBJ1-6; no reliable D call. Trimming took off 1 base at V and 9 bases at J, with 16 bases between the two ends. The CDR3 length is 16 residues. Germline CDR1 is SGHAT and CDR2 is FQNNGV. CDR3 sequence (DNA): TGTGCCAGCAGCTTAGTTAGTCCCCCAGGCCGTTCACCCCTCCACTTT. It translates to CASSLVSPPGRSPLHF.

This clonotype was counted only a few times. The V and J genes are TRBV20-1 and TRBJ2-7, with TRBD2 as a possible D gene (6 bases). The germline V gene has CDR1 DFQATT and CDR2 SNEGSKA (reference sequence). The CDR3 is 13 residues long. The germline V and J ends were trimmed by 3 bases and 3 bases, with 12 bases remaining between them. The DNA of the CDR3 is TGCAGTGCTAGCGGGGGATTTCTCTACGAGCAGTACTTC. Its translation is CSASGGFLYEQYF.